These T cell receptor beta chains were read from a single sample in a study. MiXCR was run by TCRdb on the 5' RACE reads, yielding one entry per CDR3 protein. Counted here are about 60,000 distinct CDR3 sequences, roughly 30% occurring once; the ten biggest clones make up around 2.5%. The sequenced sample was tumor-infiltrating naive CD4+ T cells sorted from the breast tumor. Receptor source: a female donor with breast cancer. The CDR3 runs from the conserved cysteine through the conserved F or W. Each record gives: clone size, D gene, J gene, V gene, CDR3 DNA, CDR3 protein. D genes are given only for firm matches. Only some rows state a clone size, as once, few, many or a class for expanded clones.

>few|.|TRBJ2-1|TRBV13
TGTGCCAGCAGCTCTGACAGGCGAATTGAGCAGTTCTTC
CASSSDRRIEQFF
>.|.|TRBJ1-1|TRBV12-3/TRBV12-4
TGTGCCAGCAGTTTAAGCCCCCAGGGGCGGGGAACTGAAGCTTTCTTT
CASSLSPQGRGTEAFF
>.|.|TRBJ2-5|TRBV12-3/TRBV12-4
TGTGCCAGCAGTTTTGGACTTTACTTC
CASSFGLYF
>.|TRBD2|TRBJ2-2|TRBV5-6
TGTGCCAGCAGCTTGGCTCTCCGACTAGCGGGTAACACCGGGGGGCTGTTTTTT
CASSLALRLAGNTGGLFF
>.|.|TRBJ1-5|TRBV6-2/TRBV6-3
TGTGCCAGCACCGGGACACCCAACCGTCAGCCCCAGCATTTT
CASTGTPNRQPQHF
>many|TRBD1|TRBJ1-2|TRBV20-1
TGCAGTGCTAGACCCGGGACAGGGCGCTACACCTTC
CSARPGTGRYTF
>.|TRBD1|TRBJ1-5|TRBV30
TGTACCTGGAGTGCCCACAGGGGTAAGCAGCCCCAGCATTTT
CTWSAHRGKQPQHF
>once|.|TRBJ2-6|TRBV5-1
TGCGCCAGCAGCTTGGCCGCAGGTGCTGGGGCCAACGTCCTGACTTTC
CASSLAAGAGANVLTF
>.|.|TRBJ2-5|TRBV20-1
TGCAGTGCCTCGGAGGGGCTACAGACCCAGTACTTC
CSASEGLQTQYF
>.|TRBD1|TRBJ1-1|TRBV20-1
TGCAGTGCTAGAGATACCAGGACAGGGATTCGAGGAGCTTTCTTT
CSARDTRTGIRGAFF
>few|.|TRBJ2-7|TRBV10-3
TGTGCCATCAGAGATCGAGGGGCGACTGTCTACGAGCAGTACTTC
CAIRDRGATVYEQYF
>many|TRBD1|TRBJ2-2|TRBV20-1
TGCAGTGCCCCCGGGACAGCGAACACCGGGGAGCTGTTTTTT
CSAPGTANTGELFF
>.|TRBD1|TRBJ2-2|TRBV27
TGTGCCAGCAGTCCCTCGAGGACAGGGGGTAGTGCCGGGGAGCTGTTTTTT
CASSPSRTGGSAGELFF
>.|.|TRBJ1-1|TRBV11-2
TGTGCCAGCAGTCCCGTAGGCACTGAAGCTTTCTTT
CASSPVGTEAFF
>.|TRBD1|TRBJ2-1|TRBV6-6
TGTGCCAGCAGAGGACAGGGGAACAATGAGCAGTTCTTC
CASRGQGNNEQFF
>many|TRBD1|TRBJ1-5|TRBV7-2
TGTGCCAGCAGCCCGGGGACAGGGGGCCAGCCCCAGCATTTT
CASSPGTGGQPQHF
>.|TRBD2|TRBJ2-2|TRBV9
TGTGCCAGCAGCGGGACTAGCGCGAACACCGGGGAGCTGTCTTTT
CASSGTSANTGELSF
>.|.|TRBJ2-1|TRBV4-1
TGCGCCAGCCTATCTAGTACCTACAATGAACAGTTCTTC
CASLSSTYNEQFF
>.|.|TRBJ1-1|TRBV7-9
TGTGCCAGCAGCCCTCGGTTGGGACCCTTAAGACCGAACACTGAAGCTTTCTTT
CASSPRLGPLRPNTEAFF
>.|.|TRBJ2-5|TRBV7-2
TGTGTCAGCAGCCAAAATACAGGAGTGGAGACCCAGTACTTC
CVSSQNTGVETQYF
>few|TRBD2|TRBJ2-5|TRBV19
TGTGCCAGCGGGGACTATGGTCTGACCCAGTACTTC
CASGDYGLTQYF
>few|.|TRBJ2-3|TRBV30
TGTGCCTGGACCCGAGCGGCCTCTGGCACAGATACGCAGTATTTT
CAWTRAASGTDTQYF
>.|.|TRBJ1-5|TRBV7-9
TGTGCCAGCAGCCCGCCCGGGGGGAATCAGCCCCAGCATTTT
CASSPPGGNQPQHF
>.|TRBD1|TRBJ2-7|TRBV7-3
TGTGCCAGCAGTATAAGCAGGGGGCACGAGCAGTACTTC
CASSISRGHEQYF
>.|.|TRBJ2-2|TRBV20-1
TGCAGTGCTAGAACCGGTGGGGGGCACGGGGAGCTGTTTTTT
CSARTGGGHGELFF
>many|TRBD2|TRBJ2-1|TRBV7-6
TGTGCCAGCAGCTACGGGACTAGGTCTGGTGAGCAGTTCTTC
CASSYGTRSGEQFF
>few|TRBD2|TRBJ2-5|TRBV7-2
TGTGCCAGCAGCCAAGGGACTAGCGCCACCATAGGGGAGACCCAGTACTTC
CASSQGTSATIGETQYF
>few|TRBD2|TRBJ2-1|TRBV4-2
TGTGCCAGCAGCCAACCGGGGACTAGCGATGAGCAGTTCTTC
CASSQPGTSDEQFF
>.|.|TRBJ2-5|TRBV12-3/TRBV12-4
TGTGCCAGCAGGCACAGGGATCAAGAGACCCAGTACTTC
CASRHRDQETQYF
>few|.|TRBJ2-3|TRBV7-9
TGTGCCAGCAGCCCCGGCGGGGGCAAGGCAGATACGCAGTATTTT
CASSPGGGKADTQYF
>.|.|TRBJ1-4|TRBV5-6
TGTGCCAGCAGCCAATGGAGGGAAAAACTGTTTTTT
CASSQWREKLFF
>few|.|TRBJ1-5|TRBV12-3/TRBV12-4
TGTGCCAGCAGTTTAGGGGAGGAACAGCCCCAGCATTTT
CASSLGEEQPQHF
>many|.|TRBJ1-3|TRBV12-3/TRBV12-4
TGTGCCAGCAGTTTAGCGCGCCGGATCTCTGGAAACACCATATATTTT
CASSLARRISGNTIYF
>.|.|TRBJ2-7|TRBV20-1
TGCAGTGCTAGAGATCTGGGGGGAAACGAGCAGTACTTC
CSARDLGGNEQYF
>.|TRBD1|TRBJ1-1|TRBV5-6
TGTGCCAGCAGCACACCAGGGACAGGGGTGGAAACTGAAGCTTTCTTT
CASSTPGTGVETEAFF
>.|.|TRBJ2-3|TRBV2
TGTGCCAGCAGTGAAAGTATTGGCACAGATACGCAGTATTTT
CASSESIGTDTQYF
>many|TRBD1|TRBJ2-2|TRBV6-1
TGTGCCAGCTGGGGACAGACGAACACCGGGGAGCTGTTTTTT
CASWGQTNTGELFF
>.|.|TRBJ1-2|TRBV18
TGTGCCAGCTCACCCAATCGACAGGAATCAGATGGCTACACCTTC
CASSPNRQESDGYTF
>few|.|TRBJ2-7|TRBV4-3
TGCGCCAGCAGCCCTAGGGTAGGGTTCTCCTACGAGCAGTACTTC
CASSPRVGFSYEQYF